This passage covers 25 T cell receptor beta chains from one sample sequenced in a study of cytomegalovirus exposure and HLA in healthy donors. Researchers ran the PCR with 60 Vbeta and 13 Jbeta primers. Clones were read by immunoSEQ multiplex PCR, and TCRdb kept only the in-frame ones, dropping some. The sample consists of roughly 150,000 clones, approximately 80% of them appearing once. Sequencing used PBMCs. The receptors come from a woman aged 40 to 49 in good health and CMV-seronegative.

The V gene is TRBV4-3, the J gene TRBJ2-1, with a possible D match to TRBD2 (6 bases). Trimming left V 0 bases short and J 15 bases short, with 15 bases between. Germline CDR1 and CDR2: LGHNA and YSLEER. The CDR3 runs to 13 residues. The CDR3 coding sequence is TGCGCCAGCAGCCAAGATCCAGCGGGCCCTCGGTTCTTC. As protein: CASSQDPAGPRFF.

The gene calls are TRBV2 and TRBJ2-2; 8 positions agree with TRBD1. The CDR3 sequence is 15 residues long. The trim removed 7 bases at V and 7 bases at J, leaving 11 bases unmatched. Germline lookup yields CDR1 SNHLY and CDR2 FYNNEI. CDR3 amino acids: CASNDGQGISGELFF. The CDR3 DNA sequence: TGTGCCAGCAATGACGGACAGGGAATAAGCGGGGAGCTGTTTTTT.

This clone was seen more than once but under ten times. The rearrangement uses TRBV2 and TRBJ1-6; D is possibly TRBD1 (5 bases). Trimming stripped 11 bases from V and 10 bases from J, with 18 bases between. This CDR3 spans 13 amino acids. The germline V gene has CDR1 SNHLY and CDR2 FYNNEI. The CDR3 coding sequence is TGTGCCGGGGCAGGAAGGCCCGACTCACCCCTCCACTTT. Translated, it gives CAGAGRPDSPLHF.

This clone was picked up one time. This chain joins TRBV7-8 and TRBJ1-5, with a possible D match to TRBD1 (5 bases). CDR3 length equals 14 residues. Germline V gives CDR1 SGHVS, CDR2 FQNEAQ. V was shortened by 0 bases and J by 7 bases, with 10 bases between the two germline ends. The CDR3 DNA follows: TGTGCCAGCAGCTTAGCAAGGGGTTCGCAGCCCCAGCATTTT. Protein sequence: CASSLARGSQPQHF.

This chain links TRBV11-3 with TRBJ1-1; no definite D call. The V gene's germline CDR1 is SGHNT and CDR2 YENEEA. This CDR3 region has 13 residues. V gave up 4 bases and J gave up 1 base, with 7 bases separating them. CDR3 region: CASSSPRNTEAFF. DNA for the CDR3: TGTGCCAGCAGCTCCCCCCGGAACACTGAAGCTTTCTTT.

The V call is TRBV5-1, the J call TRBJ2-5; 7 nucleotides line up with TRBD1. CDR1 and CDR2 from the germline V gene are SGHRS and YFSETQ. This CDR3 has 16 amino acids. Germline trimming cut 5 bases from V and 2 bases from J; bases unmatched to any gene: 12. The CDR3 is CASRERPGQMQETQYF. The DNA for the CDR3 is TGCGCCAGCAGGGAGAGACCGGGACAGATGCAAGAGACCCAGTACTTC.

This chain uses TRBV4-3 with TRBJ2-1; TRBD2 agrees at 7 bases. J was trimmed by 1 base and V by 1 base; bases with no gene match: 7. This CDR3 spans 17 amino acids. Germline V lookup: CDR1 LGHNA, CDR2 YSLEER. The CDR3 spells CASSQVYSSGSYNEQFF. The DNA for the CDR3 is TGCGCCAGCAGCCAAGTCTATTCTAGCGGATCCTACAATGAGCAGTTCTTC.

The chain joins TRBV2 to TRBJ1-1; TRBD1 is a possible D gene (5 bases). This CDR3 is built from 15 residues. V dropped 3 bases and J dropped 5 bases, with 16 bases sitting between them. CDR1 is SNHLY, CDR2 FYNNEI, per germline. This CDR3 is CASSDLGGVWTEAFF. The CDR3 DNA reads as TGTGCCAGCAGTGATCTGGGGGGAGTATGGACTGAAGCTTTCTTT.

This clone was counted between two and nine times. The chain recombines TRBV7-8 with TRBJ2-1, with 9 positions matching TRBD2. The V and J ends lost 4 bases and 7 bases, in that order; junction bases with no gene match: 11. CDR1 and CDR2 (germline): SGHVS, FQNEAQ. The CDR3 length is 16 residues. The CDR3 reads CASSSIAGESANEQFF. DNA of the CDR3: TGTGCCAGCAGCTCGATAGCGGGAGAGTCTGCAAATGAGCAGTTCTTC.

The chain has TRBV2 and TRBJ2-1; D perhaps matches TRBD2 (6 bases). This CDR3 spans 14 amino acids. The germline V gene encodes CDR1 SNHLY and CDR2 FYNNEI. Trimming removed 9 bases from V and 4 bases from J, with 16 bases in between. Here the CDR3 DNA reads TGTGCCAGTAGGCGGGACTCGAGGTACAATGAGCAGTTCTTC. It codes for CASRRDSRYNEQFF.

The chain links TRBV5-3 to TRBJ2-3, with D maybe TRBD2 (5 bases). TRBV5-3 is sorted into the ORF group, with uncertain function. The CDR3 is made up of 14 amino acids. V was cut by 1 base and J by 4 bases, with 10 bases left in between. The CDR3 region has the DNA TGTGCCAGAAGCTTGCCTAGCCGACCAGATACGCAGTATTTT. It specifies CARSLPSRPDTQYF.

This clone has just one count. The chain employs TRBV6-5 and TRBJ2-2; a weak D match, TRBD1 (5 bases). V shed 7 bases and J shed 3 bases, with 9 bases lying between them. Germline-derived CDR1 and CDR2 are MNHEY and SVGAGI. The length of the CDR3 is 13 residues. CDR3 in DNA: TGTGCCAGCAAGACAGATCACACCGGGGAGCTGTTTTTT. This encodes CASKTDHTGELFF.

The chain carries TRBV7-2 and TRBJ2-3, with D unresolved. V was shortened by 3 bases and J by 3 bases, with 7 bases between the two germline ends. This CDR3 contains 13 residues. Germline CDR1 and CDR2: SGHTA and FQGNSA. This chain's CDR3 is CASSLSRTDTQYF. CDR3 bases: TGTGCCAGCAGCTTGAGCAGGACAGATACGCAGTATTTT.

The chain has TRBV2 and TRBJ1-1, with D tentatively TRBD1 (5 bases). Germline CDR1 is SNHLY and CDR2 is FYNNEI. This CDR3 contains 14 residues. With 7 bases removed from V and 4 bases from J, the gap between germline ends came to 16 bases. The CDR3 DNA reads as TGTGCCAGCACCCCCGAAGTAGGGGTCACTGAAGCTTTCTTT. Protein sequence: CASTPEVGVTEAFF.

V usage is TRBV5-1 and J usage is TRBJ2-5; 12 bases agree with TRBD2. CDR1 and CDR2 (germline): SGHRS, YFSETQ. CDR3 size: 15 residues. The trim removed 2 bases at V and 5 bases at J, leaving 4 bases unmatched. The CDR3 nucleotides are TGCGCCAGCAGCTTAGTTGGGACTAGCGGGGAGACCCAGTACTTC. This encodes CASSLVGTSGETQYF. Full variable domain (rest looked up from reference TRBV5-1 and TRBJ2-5): KAGVTQTPRYLIKTRGQQVTLSCSPISGHRSVSWYQQTPGQGLQFLFEYFSETQRNKGNFPGRFSGRQFSNSRSEMNVSTLELGDSALYLCASSLVGTSGETQYFGPGTRLLVL.

Worth noting for this clone: The sample holds other DNA sequences that translate to the same CDR3. The chain joins TRBV10-3 to TRBJ2-7; possibly TRBD1 for D (6 bases). The CDR3 is 16 residues long. V was shortened by 1 base and J by 2 bases, with 15 bases between the two germline ends. Germline CDR1 ENHRY, CDR2 SYGVKD. This CDR3 is CAISEWGRDTAYEQYF. The CDR3 coding sequence is TGTGCCATCAGTGAGTGGGGCCGGGACACGGCCTACGAGCAGTACTTC.

The chain uses TRBV7-2 and TRBJ2-3, with a tentative D call TRBD2 (7 bases). The CDR3 is 16 residues long. Trimming took 6 bases from V and 8 from J, leaving 24 bases between them. Germline values: CDR1 SGHTA, CDR2 FQGNSA. Here the CDR3 reads CASRWGYEGGRGTQYF. In DNA, the CDR3 is TGTGCCAGCAGGTGGGGGTATGAGGGGGGGCGAGGTACGCAGTATTTT.

The chain is built from TRBV29-1 and TRBJ2-1; D is perhaps TRBD1 (5 bases). The CDR3 loop spans 14 amino acids. Germline V gives CDR1 SQVTM, CDR2 ANQGSEA. V was shortened by 1 base and J by 0 bases, with 7 bases between the two germline ends. This CDR3 is CSVEGQSSYNEQFF. The CDR3 coding sequence is TGCAGCGTTGAAGGACAGAGCTCCTACAATGAGCAGTTCTTC.

The V and J genes are TRBV19 and TRBJ1-4, with a tentative D call TRBD1 (5 bases). V lost 2 bases and J 4 bases, leaving 8 bases between the germline ends. The V gene's germline CDR1 is LNHDA and CDR2 SQIVND (reference sequence). The CDR3 sequence is 14 residues long. CDR3 amino acids: CASSIQGLNEKLFF. The CDR3 DNA reads as TGTGCCAGTAGTATACAGGGACTTAATGAAAAACTGTTTTTT.

The V gene is TRBV29-1, the J gene TRBJ1-1, with 7 bases lining up with TRBD1. V lost 6 bases, J lost 11 bases, and 9 bases stayed unmatched. Germline lookup yields CDR1 SQVTM and CDR2 ANQGSEA. The CDR3 covers 11 residues. CDR3 in DNA: TGCAGCGTCGACAGGGCCGGTGGCGCTTTCTTT. This codes for CSVDRAGGAFF.

This chain uses TRBV19 with TRBJ1-5; D remains ambiguous. Germline V lookup: CDR1 LNHDA, CDR2 SQIVND (reference sequence). The CDR3 contains 15 residues. V was trimmed by 5 bases and J by 1 base, leaving 12 bases between them. The CDR3 protein is CASSPRGLSNQPQHF. The CDR3 DNA sequence: TGTGCCAGTAGTCCGCGGGGTCTGAGCAATCAGCCCCAGCATTTT.

The chain uses TRBV28 and TRBJ2-1, with 12 nucleotides matching TRBD2. The germline gives CDR1 MDHEN, CDR2 SYDVKM. The CDR3 is 17 residues long. With V trimmed by 3 bases and J by 7 bases, 10 bases remained unmatched. In nucleotides, the CDR3 is TGTGCCAGCAGTTTCATGGCTAGCGGGGGGGCTTGGAATGAGCAGTTCTTC. Translating gives CASSFMASGGAWNEQFF.

The rearrangement uses TRBV7-2 and TRBJ2-1; 11 bases match TRBD2. This CDR3 is built from 17 residues. CDR1 and CDR2 (germline): SGHTA, FQGNSA. Trimming at V came to 4 bases and at J to 1 base, leaving 6 bases not matched to a gene. CDR3 amino acids: CASSWRTSGSSYNEQFF. CDR3 DNA sequence: TGTGCCAGCAGCTGGAGGACTAGCGGGTCATCCTACAATGAGCAGTTCTTC.

The genes are TRBV2 and TRBJ1-3; D remains unclear. Deletions cut 6 bases from V and 0 bases from J, with 12 bases between. The CDR3 length is 15 residues. Germline assignment: CDR1 SNHLY and CDR2 FYNNEI. CDR3 loop: CASRAGTSSGNTIYF. The CDR3 DNA sequence: TGTGCCAGCAGAGCGGGCACCAGCTCTGGAAACACCATATATTTT.

V is TRBV7-9 and J is TRBJ2-7; no clear D gene. This CDR3 has 14 amino acids. Germline assignment: CDR1 SEHNR and CDR2 FQNEAQ (reference sequence). Trimming shortened V by 2 bases and J by 0 bases, and 8 bases separated the two germline ends. The CDR3 reads CASSLSGSSYEQYF. CDR3 DNA: TGTGCCAGCAGCTTATCCGGTAGCTCCTACGAGCAGTACTTC.